A selection of T cell receptor beta chains follows, all from one sample in a study of monozygotic twins with inflammatory bowel disease. Using the 5' RACE reads, TCRdb records one entry per CDR3 protein without DNA. In total, the table holds around 370,000 distinct CDR3 sequences. Sequenced: blood. The receptors originated from a human donor with ulcerative colitis or Crohn's disease, or a healthy co-twin of an affected twin (not recorded which). The CDR3 runs from the conserved cysteine through the conserved F or W. Fields, in order: V gene, J gene, CDR3 protein.

TRBV28	TRBJ2-6	CASRSPSSGANVLTF
TRBV12-3/TRBV12-4	TRBJ2-3	CASLPGGSTDTQYF
TRBV5-1	TRBJ2-7	CASSQLESGYEQYF
TRBV28	TRBJ2-7	CASTPVVGQGWREQYF
TRBV20-1	TRBJ2-7	CSALRRPYEQYF
TRBV9	TRBJ2-7	CASSVGRRSEQYF
TRBV12-3/TRBV12-4	TRBJ1-5	CASSRTFGGNQPQHF
TRBV5-1	TRBJ2-1	CASSAGGGSYNEQFF
TRBV4-3	TRBJ2-1	CASSLDISGTAYNEQFF
TRBV7-3	TRBJ2-6	CASSSKLAMDSGANVLTF
TRBV7-8	TRBJ2-1	CASSLVASLLNEQFF
TRBV28	TRBJ2-7	CASSLWDRNYEQYF
TRBV20-1	TRBJ1-2	CSASSDRVAVGYTF
TRBV9	TRBJ2-7	CASSLVGDPSYEQYF
TRBV20-1	TRBJ1-4	CSARNPGPENEKLFF
TRBV6-2/TRBV6-3	TRBJ1-6	CASSRDIYSPLHF
TRBV5-1	TRBJ1-1	CASRSFRTGNTEAFF
TRBV20-1	TRBJ1-5	CSASYRGQGQPQHF
TRBV20-1	TRBJ2-7	CSARDRGVYSSYEQYF
TRBV29-1	TRBJ2-3	CSVEGEWAGGAADTQYF
TRBV2	TRBJ2-7	CASKGGGPSYEQYF
TRBV19	TRBJ1-1	CASSSNRQASEAFF
TRBV13	TRBJ1-5	CASSLGQGDGQPQHF
TRBV5-4	TRBJ1-1	CASSPGTGVNTEAFF
TRBV5-1	TRBJ1-1	CASSLVITGVEEFPEAFF
TRBV12-3/TRBV12-4	TRBJ2-1	CASRSRRGTAYNEQFF
TRBV7-2	TRBJ1-2	CASSFRDRGYTF
TRBV5-4	TRBJ2-5	CASSLPRTVQETQYF
TRBV7-2	TRBJ1-2	CASSIASGENYGYTF
TRBV5-4	TRBJ2-7	CASSTHTGTEQYF
TRBV6-1	TRBJ1-4	CASSPYRGTNEKLFF
TRBV7-9	TRBJ1-2	CASSWVGGSSGYTF
TRBV6-6	TRBJ1-2	CASSYRGEGYTF
TRBV5-4	TRBJ2-7	CASSLTGWGSYEQYF
TRBV6-1	TRBJ2-5	CASTPPLAGYETQYF
TRBV20-1	TRBJ1-2	CSARVQGYGYTF
TRBV9	TRBJ2-1	CASSVGGFPREQFF
TRBV5-1	TRBJ2-3	CASSLPSGSTDTQYF
TRBV7-9	TRBJ2-3	CASSLAYGSGTDTQYF
TRBV4-1	TRBJ2-1	CASSKGFEQFF
TRBV7-2	TRBJ2-7	CASSEFRSEQYF
TRBV9	TRBJ2-1	CASSVGGGPNNEQFF
TRBV7-9	TRBJ2-3	CASSLATTTTTDTQYF
TRBV6-5	TRBJ2-2	CASGQGGTGELFF
TRBV20-1	TRBJ1-2	CSARGTGRNYGYTF
TRBV4-1	TRBJ1-2	CASSQIDQAGYGYTF